Presented here are 23 T cell receptor beta chains from one specimen sequenced in a study of identifying expanded T cells in peripheral blood. The method was immunoSEQ multiplex PCR; TCRdb's version includes in-frame clones alone and lacks a portion of them. The sample contains approximately 85,000 clones, more than 70% of which appear only once. Sequenced material: blood. Source of these receptors: a person aged 18 to 75 in good health.

The gene calls are TRBV6-6 and TRBJ2-3, with 11 bases that match TRBD2. Germline CDR1 and CDR2: MNHNY and SVGAGI (reference sequence). The length of the CDR3 is 15 residues. V shed 5 bases, J shed 2 bases, and the junction held 3 bases outside the gene matches. The CDR3 DNA is TGTGCCAGCAGTAGGACTAGCGGGTTCACAGATACGCAGTATTTT. Its translation is CASSRTSGFTDTQYF.

The chain employs TRBV7-2 and TRBJ1-4, with D possibly matching TRBD1 (5 bases). The germline V gene has CDR1 SGHTA and CDR2 FQGNSA. V was clipped by 1 base and J by 3 bases, with 12 bases between them. The CDR3 runs to 16 residues. This CDR3 is CASSLDGDSSNEKLFF. In DNA, the CDR3 is TGTGCCAGCAGCTTAGACGGTGACAGTTCTAATGAAAAACTGTTTTTT.

The chain couples TRBV11-1 to TRBJ2-7; maybe TRBD1 (6 bases). CDR3 length: 15 amino acids. Germline loops: CDR1 SGHAT, CDR2 FQDESV (reference sequence). V was clipped by 2 bases and J by 2 bases, with 13 bases between them. The CDR3 protein is CASSLKFPGAYEQYF. The CDR3 DNA sequence: TGTGCCAGCAGCTTAAAGTTCCCAGGGGCCTACGAGCAGTACTTC.

DNA of the CDR3: TGTGCCAGCAGCCTTGGCGGGGGTTTCGGAGAGACCCAGTACTTC. This gives the protein CASSLGGGFGETQYF. This chain connects TRBV7-2 to TRBJ2-5; TRBD2 matches 7 bases. The V gene's germline CDR1 is SGHTA and CDR2 FQGNSA. V gave up 5 bases and J gave up 4 bases; unmatched junction bases: 10. CDR3 length: 15 amino acids.

The chain links TRBV13 to TRBJ2-3, with no clear D. The length of the CDR3 is 13 residues. CDR1 is PRHDT, CDR2 FYEKMQ, per germline (reference sequence). Trimming took 5 bases from V and 5 from J, leaving 11 bases between them. CDR3 amino acids: CASSLSTEDTQYF. The CDR3 DNA follows: TGTGCCAGCAGCCTCTCCACCGAAGATACGCAGTATTTT.

The J gene is TRBJ2-5, the V gene TRBV5-4; 10 bases are shared with TRBD2. J lost 5 bases, V lost 4 bases, and 8 bases had no gene match. CDR1 SGHNT and CDR2 YYREEE come from the germline V gene (reference sequence). The CDR3 length is 15 residues. CDR3 in DNA: TGTGCCAGCAGCCCCCAGCGGGGGGGCGGGGAGACCCAGTACTTC. This codes for CASSPQRGGGETQYF.

The rearrangement joins TRBV2 to TRBJ2-7, with a weak D call TRBD2 (6 bases). Trimming took off 2 bases at V and 4 bases at J, with 15 bases between the two ends. CDR1 SNHLY and CDR2 FYNNEI come from the germline V gene. The CDR3 runs 15 residues. The CDR3 is CASSENGGMEYEQYF. In DNA form, the CDR3 reads TGTGCCAGCAGTGAAAATGGGGGGATGGAGTACGAGCAGTACTTC. The full variable domain, its missing parts supplied by reference TRBV2 and TRBJ2-7, is EPEVTQTPSHQVTQMGQEVILRCVPISNHLYFYWYRQILGQKVEFLVSFYNNEISEKSEIFDDQFSVERPDGSNFTLKIRSTKLEDSAMYFCASSENGGMEYEQYFGPGTRLTVT.

The rearrangement joins TRBV4-2 to TRBJ2-5; 11 bases agree with TRBD2. Germline loops: CDR1 LGHNA, CDR2 YNFKEQ. The CDR3 is made up of 17 amino acids. The ends lost 1 base at V and 4 bases at J; junction bases unmatched: 8. This CDR3 is CASSQGNSGGETETQYF. CDR3 coding DNA: TGTGCCAGCAGCCAAGGGAATAGCGGGGGGGAGACAGAGACCCAGTACTTC.

This clone turned up a few times. V usage is TRBV15 and J usage is TRBJ2-1; TRBD2 matches 12 bases. This CDR3 spans 18 amino acids. CDR1 is LNHNV and CDR2 is YYDKDF in the germline V gene (reference sequence). Trimming at V came to 0 bases and at J to 5 bases, leaving 8 bases not matched to a gene. CDR3 in amino acids: CATSRDGASGGAHNEQFF. DNA for the CDR3: TGTGCCACCAGCAGAGATGGGGCTAGCGGGGGGGCCCACAATGAGCAGTTCTTC.

The V gene is TRBV18, the J gene TRBJ2-3, with TRBD1 identical over 10 bases. The V and J ends lost 4 bases and 5 bases, in that order; junction bases with no gene match: 3. The CDR3 spans 14 residues. In germline, CDR1 is KGHSH, CDR2 LQKENI. CDR3 sequence reads: CASSRGTGEDTQYF. The CDR3 nucleotides read TGTGCCAGCTCACGAGGGACAGGGGAAGATACGCAGTATTTT.

The chain carries TRBV5-1 and TRBJ2-3; no firm D call. V was trimmed by 4 bases and J by 2 bases, leaving 11 bases between them. The germline gives CDR1 SGHRS, CDR2 YFSETQ. The CDR3 contains 14 residues. CDR3 loop: CASSQGRITDTQYF. The DNA for the CDR3 is TGCGCCAGCAGCCAAGGACGCATCACAGATACGCAGTATTTT.

V and J are TRBV7-9 and TRBJ1-1; 7 bases map to TRBD1. The junction had 5 bases not matched to a gene; V was cut back by 0 bases and J by 7 bases. Per germline, CDR1 SEHNR and CDR2 FQNEAQ (reference sequence). This CDR3 is 14 amino acids long. The CDR3 loop reads CASSLAGGFSEAFF. The CDR3 DNA follows: TGTGCCAGCAGCTTAGCAGGGGGCTTTAGTGAAGCTTTCTTT.

The rearrangement uses TRBV15 and TRBJ2-5; D could derive from TRBD1 or TRBD2 (5 bases each). The germline V gene encodes CDR1 LNHNV and CDR2 YYDKDF (reference sequence). V was pared by 3 bases and J by 4 bases, with 12 bases between. This CDR3 region has 14 residues. The CDR3 nucleotides read TGTGCCACCAGCAGCCGTGGGGGTTCAGAGACCCAGTACTTC. Translation: CATSSRGGSETQYF.

CDR3 loop: CASSLYVFNEKLFF. CDR3 DNA sequence: TGTGCCAGCAGTCTGTATGTGTTTAATGAAAAACTGTTTTTT. The V gene is TRBV2, the J gene TRBJ1-4; D call uncertain. The CDR3 consists of 14 residues. Trimming took off 5 bases at V and 4 bases at J, with 11 bases between the two ends. CDR1 SNHLY and CDR2 FYNNEI come from the germline V gene. Full variable domain (rest looked up from reference TRBV2 and TRBJ1-4): EPEVTQTPSHQVTQMGQEVILRCVPISNHLYFYWYRQILGQKVEFLVSFYNNEISEKSEIFDDQFSVERPDGSNFTLKIRSTKLEDSAMYFCASSLYVFNEKLFFGSGTQLSVL.

The V gene is TRBV9, the J gene TRBJ2-1; D possibly matches TRBD1 or TRBD2 (5 bases each). Trimming left V 4 bases short and J 7 bases short, with 24 bases between. CDR3 length: 17 residues. The V gene's germline CDR1 is SGDLS and CDR2 YYNGEE. In nucleotides, the CDR3 is TGTGCCAGCAGCCCATATGGGGACCCCGTCTTGGGGAATGAGCAGTTCTTC. Translation gives CASSPYGDPVLGNEQFF.

The J gene is TRBJ2-7, the V gene TRBV28; D unclear. The germline gives CDR1 MDHEN, CDR2 SYDVKM. There are 14 residues in the CDR3. Trimming took off 8 bases at V and 3 bases at J, with 17 bases between the two ends. The CDR3 loop reads CASEQKGLFYEQYF. DNA of the CDR3: TGTGCCAGCGAACAAAAAGGGCTCTTCTACGAGCAGTACTTC.

The CDR3 region is CASTRHWQNNEKLFF. In DNA form, the CDR3 reads TGTGCCAGCACCCGTCACTGGCAGAATAATGAAAAACTGTTTTTT. The genes are TRBV4-2 and TRBJ1-4, with no clear D. CDR1 is LGHNA and CDR2 is YNFKEQ in the germline V gene. The CDR3 totals 15 residues. With 7 bases removed from V and 4 bases from J, the gap between germline ends came to 16 bases.

The chain carries TRBV5-1 and TRBJ2-1; D remains unclear. The CDR3 loop spans 14 amino acids. Between the trimmed V and J ends, which lost 0 bases and 2 bases, there was a span of 6 bases. The germline gives CDR1 SGHRS, CDR2 YFSETQ. The CDR3, as DNA: TGCGCCAGCAGCTTGGATAGGACCTACAATGAGCAGTTCTTC. This gives the protein CASSLDRTYNEQFF.

The chain joins TRBV2 to TRBJ1-1; D is possibly TRBD1 (5 bases). CDR1 is SNHLY and CDR2 is FYNNEI in the germline V gene. The CDR3 is 14 amino acids. The V end was cut by 4 bases, the J end by 6 bases, with 15 bases between. CDR3 sequence reads: CASSGAGWASEAFF. The CDR3 coding sequence is TGTGCCAGCAGTGGGGCAGGGTGGGCGTCTGAAGCTTTCTTT.

This sequence joins TRBV7-6 and TRBJ2-7; D remains unclear. V was cut by 2 bases and J by 6 bases, with 8 bases left in between. Germline V gene lookup returns CDR1 SGHVS and CDR2 FNYEAQ. The CDR3 spans 12 residues. The CDR3 loop is CASSLIFGEQYF. For the CDR3, the DNA is TGTGCCAGCAGCTTAATCTTCGGCGAGCAGTACTTC. The full variable domain, its missing parts supplied by reference TRBV7-6 and TRBJ2-7, is GAGVSQSPRYKVTKRGQDVALRCDPISGHVSLYWYRQALGQGPEFLTYFNYEAQQDKSGLPNDRFSAERPEGSISTLTIQRTEQRDSAMYRCASSLIFGEQYFGPGTRLTVT.

The table lists this clone with a count of one. The chain uses TRBV28 and TRBJ1-3, with a tentative D call TRBD1 (5 bases). The CDR3 contains 16 residues. V was cut by 4 bases and J by 0 bases, with 13 bases left in between. Germline-derived CDR1 and CDR2 are MDHEN and SYDVKM. CDR3 bases: TGTGCCAGCAGTTCGTGGGACCGAAGCTCTGGAAACACCATATATTTT. Amino acid sequence: CASSSWDRSSGNTIYF.

This clone was detected a few times. J is TRBJ2-1 and V is TRBV30, with TRBD1 matching 9 bases. V lost 1 base and J lost 5; bases outside the gene matches: 6. Germline CDR1 and CDR2: GTSNPN and SVGIG (reference sequence). This CDR3 region has 15 residues. The CDR3 loop reads CAWSDRGRAHNEQFF. CDR3 nucleotides: TGTGCCTGGAGTGACAGGGGGCGCGCCCACAATGAGCAGTTCTTC.

The chain has TRBV14 and TRBJ1-1, with D perhaps TRBD1 (5 bases). The length of the CDR3 is 14 residues. V was pared by 2 bases and J by 5 bases, with 12 bases between. In germline, CDR1 is SGHDN, CDR2 FVKESK. The CDR3: CASSQRSWGTEAFF. The CDR3 DNA is TGTGCCAGCAGCCAAAGAAGCTGGGGGACTGAAGCTTTCTTT.